The 8 T cell receptor beta chains below come from one sample, sequenced in a study of T cells in Graves' hyperthyroidism and ophthalmopathy. It was RNA transcripts that yielded the amplified TCR beta CDR3 regions. HTBI primers were employed in a first-round RT-PCR of the TCR CDR3. Each CDR3 protein gets one entry after TCRdb re-called the multiplex PCR reads with MiXCR. Of around 440,000 distinct CDR3 sequences listed, around 14% are singletons. The sequencing sample was made of blood. The receptors here all came from a woman aged 18-29 years with Graves' hyperthyroidism.

This clonotype occurred many times. This sequence joins TRBV2 and TRBJ2-7; TRBD1 aligns across 11 bases. V trimming: 6 bases; J trimming: 5 bases; junction bases outside the gene matches: 9. CDR1 and CDR2 (germline): SNHLY, FYNNEI. This CDR3 spans 15 amino acids. The CDR3 reads CASSKTGTGGDEQYF. The CDR3 nucleotides are TGTGCCAGCAGCAAAACCGGGACAGGGGGTGACGAGCAGTACTTC.

To note about this clonotype: This could be a read error, since a much larger clone is one nucleotide away. The chain couples TRBV12-3 or TRBV12-4 to TRBJ2-5; D ambiguous. Trimming took off 3 bases at V and 3 bases at J, with 11 bases between the two ends. This CDR3 comprises 14 residues. The chain's CDR3 is CASSFSEAEETQYF. DNA for the CDR3: TGTGCCAGCAGTTTCAGCGAGGCTGAAGAGACCCAGTACTTC.

This sequence joins TRBV28 and TRBJ1-4; D is perhaps TRBD1 (6 bases). V lost 5 bases and J 0 bases, leaving 10 bases between the germline ends. Germline V gene sequence: CDR1 MDHEN, CDR2 SYDVKM. This CDR3 is 15 amino acids long. The CDR3 loop is CASSRTAATNEKLFF. CDR3 nucleotide sequence: TGTGCCAGCAGTCGGACAGCAGCAACTAATGAAAAACTGTTTTTT.

This clonotype was counted at least ten times. The V call is TRBV30, the J call TRBJ2-7; TRBD1 is a possible D gene (5 bases). The V gene's germline CDR1 is GTSNPN and CDR2 SVGIG (reference sequence). The V end lost 4 bases, the J end lost 3 bases, and 10 bases lay between the germline ends. This CDR3 is 12 amino acids long. The DNA of the CDR3 is TGTGCCTGGAAAGACAGCTACTACGAGCAGTACTTC. Residues: CAWKDSYYEQYF.

Many counts were recorded for this clonotype. J is TRBJ1-5 and V is TRBV30; D gene ambiguous. Looked up from germline, CDR1 is GTSNPN and CDR2 is SVGIG (reference sequence). The CDR3 covers 14 residues. Trimming removed 3 bases from V and 0 bases from J, with 9 bases in between. The CDR3 reads CAWRGANSNQPQHF. The CDR3 bases are TGTGCCTGGAGGGGTGCGAATAGCAATCAGCCCCAGCATTTT.

This chain uses TRBV19 with TRBJ2-2; TRBD1 matches at 10 bases. The CDR3 spans 16 residues. Germline CDR1 and CDR2: LNHDA and SQIVND (reference sequence). Trimming took 7 bases from V and 7 from J; bases not matched to a gene: 12. The DNA for the CDR3 is TGTGCCAGTACCCAACCGGGACAGGGGAAGGTCGGGGAGCTGTTTTTT. It yields the protein CASTQPGQGKVGELFF.

This clonotype was recorded many times. The chain has TRBV12-3 or TRBV12-4 and TRBJ1-2, with unresolved D. The V and J ends lost 2 bases and 0 bases respectively, with 7 bases between them. The CDR3 has 14 amino acids. In DNA form, the CDR3 reads TGTGCCAGCAGTTTAACGGCAGCTAACTATGGCTACACCTTC. It codes for CASSLTAANYGYTF.

This clonotype was observed at least ten times. The J gene is TRBJ2-5, the V gene TRBV6-1, with a tentative D call TRBD2 (7 bases). This CDR3 is 13 amino acids long. Trimming cost V 11 bases and J 4 bases, with 17 bases left between them. Germline V gives CDR1 MNHNS, CDR2 SASEGT. The CDR3 coding sequence is TGTGCCTCTCGAAGAGGGGGGGGAGAGACCCAGTACTTC. This gives the protein CASRRGGGETQYF.